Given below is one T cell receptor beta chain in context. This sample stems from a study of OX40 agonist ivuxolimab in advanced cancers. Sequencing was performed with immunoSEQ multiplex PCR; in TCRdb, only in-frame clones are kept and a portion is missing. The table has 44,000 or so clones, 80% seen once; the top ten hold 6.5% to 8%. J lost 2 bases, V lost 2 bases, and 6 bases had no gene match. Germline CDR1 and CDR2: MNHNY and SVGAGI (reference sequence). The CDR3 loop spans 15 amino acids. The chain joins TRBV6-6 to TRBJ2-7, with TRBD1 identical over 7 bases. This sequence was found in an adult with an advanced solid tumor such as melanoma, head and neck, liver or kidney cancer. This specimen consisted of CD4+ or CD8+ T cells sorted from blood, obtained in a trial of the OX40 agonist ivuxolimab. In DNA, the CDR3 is TGTGCCAGCAGTTACGCCGGGACAGCCACCTACGAGCAGTACTTC. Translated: CASSYAGTATYEQYF.